This record concerns one TCR delta chain sequence. Its target is not known. The protein given by TCRdb reflects a much larger clone and differs at residue 13 from this DNA's translation, likely from a read error; the protein shown is the DNA's translation. A 32-plex genomic DNA assay used primers for all 8 TRDV and 4 TRDJ genes. Adapter PCR followed approximately 3 barcoding PCR cycles that attached a 12-nucleotide UMI. TCRdb redid clone calling on the multiplex PCR reads using CATT. The data contain roughly 570 delta-chain clones, roughly 10% of them singletons. The sample is drawn from a study of DNA immune sequencing with unique molecular identifiers. About the study: γδ T cells were magnetically enriched from buffy coats; genomic DNA was sequenced. Enriched γδ T-cell DNA input was around 98 ng; non-enriched PBMC DNA input was roughly 1 ug. Study-level points and caveats: Healthy donor TRD clonotypes most often used TRDV2 joined to TRDJ1.

The germline CDR1 and CDR2 sequences are GEAIGNYY and EKD. The CDR3 has 16 amino acids. The chain recombines TRDV2 with TRDJ1, with TRDD3 identical over 12 bases. TCRdb records no J gene; here it was assigned by comparing the DNA to germline. The receptor was isolated from a human donor in good health. Sequencing was carried out using gamma-delta T cells enriched from blood buffy coat, or unenriched PBMCs (not recorded which). The CDR3 nucleotides are TGTGCCTGTGACAAGCTGGGGGATACGCAGGCCGATAGACTCATCTTT. This sequence encodes CACDKLGDTQADRLIF.